This TCR beta chain is from a study of identical twins. TCRdb redid the calling of the 5' RACE reads with MiXCR, one entry per CDR3 protein. The repertoire has nearly 900,000 distinct CDR3 sequences, around 12% of them found once; the top ten carry around 1.6%. CDR1 and CDR2 from the germline V gene are SGHTA and FQGTGA. This CDR3 is 15 amino acids long. The V and J ends lost 2 bases and 7 bases, in that order; junction bases with no gene match: 8. This sample also belongs to another study, concerning yellow fever vaccine responses in identical twins.

Source material: PBMCs. The TCR was taken from a woman younger than 30 in good health. The gene calls are TRBV7-3 and TRBJ1-2, with TRBD1 identical over 9 bases. DNA for the CDR3: TGTGCCAGCAGCTTATTAGCGGGACAGGGCGGTGGCTACACCTTC. This sequence encodes CASSLLAGQGGGYTF. The entire variable domain, with the rest obtained from reference TRBV7-3 and TRBJ1-2, is as follows: GAGVSQTPSNKVTEKGKYVELRCDPISGHTALYWYRQSLGQGPEFLIYFQGTGAADDSGLPNDRFFAVRPEGSVSTLKIQRTERGDSAVYLCASSLLAGQGGGYTFGSGTRLTVV.